One sample yielded the 27 T cell receptor beta chains listed below, sequenced in a study of T cells in Graves' hyperthyroidism and ophthalmopathy. TCR beta CDR3 region amplification was performed from RNA transcripts. During a first-round RT-PCR of the TCR CDR3, the HTBI primer set was used. Each CDR3 protein gets one entry after TCRdb re-called the multiplex PCR reads with MiXCR. The sample consists of about 520,000 distinct CDR3 sequences, around 22% of them appearing once. Input material: blood. The receptors were gathered from a woman under 40 with Graves' ophthalmopathy.

This clonotype was seen many times. The chain is built from TRBV5-1 and TRBJ1-2, with D tentatively TRBD1 (6 bases). This CDR3 comprises 14 residues. V lost 0 bases and J 2 bases, leaving 8 bases between the germline ends. Per the germline V gene, CDR1 is SGHRS and CDR2 is YFSETQ. The CDR3: CASSLDGQNYGYTF. As DNA, the CDR3 is TGCGCCAGCAGCTTGGACGGACAGAACTATGGCTACACCTTC.

The table lists this clonotype with many counts. J is TRBJ1-5 and V is TRBV15; D ambiguous. The V end lost 4 bases, the J end lost 4 bases, and 8 bases lay between the germline ends. CDR1 and CDR2 from the germline V gene are LNHNV and YYDKDF (reference sequence). The CDR3 totals 13 residues. The chain's CDR3 is CATSTALNQPQHF. The CDR3 bases are TGTGCCACCAGCACCGCACTGAATCAGCCCCAGCATTTT.

This clonotype was found many times. The V and J genes are TRBV29-1 and TRBJ2-5, with no clear D. CDR3 length: 12 residues. CDR1 and CDR2 from the germline V gene are SQVTM and ANQGSEA. V was pared by 3 bases and J by 0 bases, with 5 bases between. Here the CDR3 reads CSVDGHQETQYF. CDR3 bases: TGCAGCGTTGACGGACACCAAGAGACCCAGTACTTC.

This clonotype has a count of ten or more. The gene calls are TRBV20-1 and TRBJ1-1; perhaps TRBD1 as D (6 bases). Trimming took 0 bases from V and 0 from J, leaving 8 bases between them. Germline loops: CDR1 DFQATT, CDR2 SNEGSKA (reference sequence). This CDR3 spans 14 amino acids. The CDR3 loop is CSARDTGMNTEAFF. The CDR3 region has the DNA TGCAGTGCTAGAGATACAGGGATGAACACTGAAGCTTTCTTT.

The chain couples TRBV20-1 to TRBJ2-7; TRBD2 is a possible D gene (6 bases). V lost 1 base and J 3 bases, leaving 22 bases between the germline ends. CDR3 length: 17 amino acids. Germline CDR1 is DFQATT and CDR2 is SNEGSKA (reference sequence). CDR3 residues: CSARGLDSWDSLYEQYF. CDR3 DNA: TGCAGTGCTAGAGGTTTGGATTCCTGGGACTCCCTCTACGAGCAGTACTTC.

This clonotype was recorded many times. V is TRBV7-9 and J is TRBJ2-5; 11 bases are shared with TRBD2. CDR3 length: 16 residues. J gave up 4 bases and V 4 bases, and 8 bases lay outside the gene matches. The germline gives CDR1 SEHNR, CDR2 FQNEAQ (reference sequence). For the CDR3, the DNA is TGTGCCAGCAGCTCTGTGACTAGCGGGGTTCGAGAGACCCAGTACTTC. Translating it yields CASSSVTSGVRETQYF.

This clonotype showed up many times. The rearrangement uses TRBV6-5 and TRBJ1-1; TRBD1 matches at 8 bases. The CDR3 runs 14 residues. V lost 4 bases and J lost 5; bases outside the gene matches: 6. Germline CDR1 reads MNHEY; CDR2 reads SVGAGI. CDR3 in amino acids: CASSSTGEWTEAFF. The DNA for the CDR3 is TGTGCCAGCAGTTCGACAGGGGAATGGACTGAAGCTTTCTTT.

This clonotype showed up just a few times. The CDR3 DNA reads TGTGCCAGCAGCTTGGCGTTTGAACGTTTTGGACTGAACACTGAAGCTTTCTTT. It encodes CASSLAFERFGLNTEAFF. The chain carries TRBV5-4 and TRBJ1-1; the D is unclear. Trimming left V 0 bases short and J 0 bases short, with 18 bases between. The germline gives CDR1 SGHNT, CDR2 YYREEE (reference sequence). The CDR3 contains 18 residues.

In its sample, this clonotype was seen many times. This chain joins TRBV10-3 and TRBJ1-3; TRBD1 matches at 8 bases. This CDR3 has 17 residues. Germline V gene sequence: CDR1 ENHRY, CDR2 SYGVKD. V lost 4 bases to trimming and J lost 0 bases; unmatched junction nucleotides: 8. CDR3 amino acids: CAISANRGTSSGNTIYF. CDR3 DNA sequence: TGTGCCATCAGTGCGAACAGGGGGACGAGCTCTGGAAACACCATATATTTT.

The J gene is TRBJ2-5, the V gene TRBV7-3; the match to TRBD2 covers 7 bases. This CDR3 has 15 amino acids. The junction had 8 bases not matched to a gene; V was cut back by 1 base and J by 6 bases. The germline CDR1 and CDR2 sequences are SGHTA and FQGTGA. In DNA form, the CDR3 reads TGTGCCAGCAGCTTAAGCACCGAGCGGGATAAGACCCAGTACTTC. Amino acid sequence: CASSLSTERDKTQYF.

This clonotype was recorded many times. The chain is built from TRBV6-2 or TRBV6-3 and TRBJ1-5, with 7 bases lining up with TRBD1. The ends lost 0 bases at V and 4 bases at J; junction bases unmatched: 6. Germline CDR1 reads MNHEY; CDR2 reads SVGEGT. The CDR3 consists of 16 residues. For the CDR3, the DNA is TGTGCCAGCAGTTACTCGAGTGGGGACAGAAATCAGCCCCAGCATTTT. Encoded protein: CASSYSSGDRNQPQHF.

Ten or more counts support this clonotype. This chain links TRBV20-1 with TRBJ2-7, with D possibly TRBD1 on 6 matching bases. CDR1 and CDR2 (germline): DFQATT, SNEGSKA (reference sequence). This CDR3 spans 12 amino acids. Trimming pared 6 bases from V and 3 bases from J, leaving 12 bases between. CDR3 sequence: CSAPTGHYEQYF. CDR3 coding DNA: TGCAGTGCCCCCACGGGACACTACGAGCAGTACTTC.

This clonotype was found a few times. The gene calls are TRBV6-2 or TRBV6-3 and TRBJ2-5; D gene ambiguous. Germline CDR1 MNHEY, CDR2 SVGEGT. The CDR3 loop spans 13 amino acids. V lost 6 bases and J 5 bases, leaving 13 bases between the germline ends. The CDR3 spells CASSTNIWETQYF. CDR3 bases: TGTGCCAGCAGCACCAACATTTGGGAGACCCAGTACTTC.

The sample holds a few counts of this clonotype. This sequence joins TRBV10-3 and TRBJ2-7; TRBD1 matches at 10 bases. This CDR3 has 17 amino acids. The V and J ends lost 6 bases and 0 bases, in that order; junction bases with no gene match: 11. Germline V lookup: CDR1 ENHRY, CDR2 SYGVKD. CDR3 sequence: CAIRPGTGVLRSYEQYF. The CDR3 DNA reads as TGTGCCATCAGGCCCGGGACAGGGGTTTTACGCTCCTACGAGCAGTACTTC.

This clonotype was counted ten times or more. The chain is built from TRBV7-8 and TRBJ1-2, with 7 bases fitting TRBD1. Germline CDR1 SGHVS, CDR2 FQNEAQ. The ends lost 5 bases at V and 4 bases at J; junction bases unmatched: 7. The CDR3 contains 14 residues. For the CDR3, the DNA is TGTGCCAGCAGCAGCCGGGACAGTGGCTATGGCTACACCTTC. This encodes CASSSRDSGYGYTF.

There are many counts of this clonotype. The genes are TRBV6-2 or TRBV6-3 and TRBJ2-4, with D perhaps assigned TRBD1 or TRBD2 (5 bases each). The V and J ends lost 5 bases and 14 bases respectively, with 16 bases between them. The CDR3 loop spans 12 amino acids. Germline V lookup: CDR1 MNHEY, CDR2 SVGEGT. Here the CDR3 DNA reads TGTGCCAGCAGTAACCGGGACGCAAACGAGTACTTC. Residues: CASSNRDANEYF.

This clonotype was recorded many times. The genes are TRBV7-8 and TRBJ2-7, with D uncertain. This CDR3 is built from 15 residues. From germline, CDR1 is SGHVS and CDR2 FQNEAQ. V gave up 5 bases and J gave up 2 bases, with 16 bases separating them. The CDR3 nucleotides are TGTGCCAGCAGCACCTTTGAGCACCCGACCTACGAGCAGTACTTC. Protein sequence: CASSTFEHPTYEQYF.

There are many counts of this clonotype. This chain connects TRBV20-1 to TRBJ1-3, with D unresolved. Germline CDR1 DFQATT, CDR2 SNEGSKA (reference sequence). Trimming took off 4 bases at V and 4 bases at J, with 14 bases between the two ends. The CDR3 totals 14 residues. CDR3 protein: CSAKRTRAGNTIYF. DNA of the CDR3: TGCAGTGCTAAGCGCACAAGGGCCGGAAACACCATATATTTT.

Ten or more counts support this clonotype. The chain combines TRBV9 with TRBJ1-2; possible D gene TRBD1, 5 bases. CDR1 SGDLS and CDR2 YYNGEE come from the germline V gene. Trimming cost V 0 bases and J 3 bases, with 12 bases left between them. The length of the CDR3 is 15 residues. CDR3 in amino acids: CASSVAPGGDYGYTF. DNA of the CDR3: TGTGCCAGCAGCGTAGCCCCGGGGGGGGACTATGGCTACACCTTC.

This clonotype was recorded only once. The CDR3 coding sequence is TGTGCCAGCAGTTTAATGGGTATCAGGGGGCTGGGGAACACTGAAGCTTTCTTT. As protein: CASSLMGIRGLGNTEAFF. The V gene is TRBV28, the J gene TRBJ1-1; 8 nucleotides align to TRBD1. V was pared by 2 bases and J by 1 base, with 12 bases of the junction left unmatched. Germline loops: CDR1 MDHEN, CDR2 SYDVKM. This CDR3 has 18 residues.

This clonotype has a handful of counts. The rearrangement joins TRBV2 to TRBJ1-5; possibly TRBD1 for D (5 bases). Trimming stripped 5 bases from V and 6 bases from J, with 17 bases between. Germline CDR1 is SNHLY and CDR2 is FYNNEI. CDR3 size: 15 residues. The CDR3 loop reads CASSLQGLLGQPQHF. The CDR3 DNA reads TGTGCCAGCAGTCTCCAGGGATTATTAGGTCAGCCCCAGCATTTT.

The V gene is TRBV4-1, the J gene TRBJ1-1; TRBD1 is a possible D gene (5 bases). This CDR3 has 16 amino acids. Germline V gene data show CDR1 as MGHRA and CDR2 as YSYEKL. Trimming cost V 4 bases and J 2 bases, with 17 bases left between them. The CDR3 protein is CASSRFTRDGNTEAFF. CDR3 sequence (DNA): TGCGCCAGCAGCCGTTTTACCCGGGACGGTAACACTGAAGCTTTCTTT.

This chain joins TRBV28 and TRBJ1-3; 8 positions agree with TRBD1. The CDR3 has 16 residues. V shed 4 bases and J 0 bases; nucleotides not matched to a gene: 5. Germline V gene data show CDR1 as MDHEN and CDR2 as SYDVKM. The CDR3 sequence is CASSSRTGSSGNTIYF. The CDR3 nucleotides read TGTGCCAGCAGTTCCCGGACAGGGAGCTCTGGAAACACCATATATTTT. Full variable domain (missing parts from reference TRBV28 and TRBJ1-3): DVKVTQSSRYLVKRTGEKVFLECVQDMDHENMFWYRQDPGLGLRLIYFSYDVKMKEKGDIPEGYSVSREKKERFSLILESASTNQTSMYLCASSSRTGSSGNTIYFGEGSWLTVV.

This clonotype came up a few times. The V call is TRBV16, the J call TRBJ1-1; TRBD1 agrees at 9 bases. CDR3 length: 13 residues. V lost 7 bases and J lost 4; bases outside the gene matches: 4. Per the germline V gene, CDR1 is KGHSY and CDR2 is FQNENV. The CDR3 protein is CASTGDRATEAFF. DNA for the CDR3: TGTGCCAGCACCGGGGACAGGGCCACTGAAGCTTTCTTT.

This clonotype showed up just a few times. The chain is built from TRBV15 and TRBJ1-1, with no clear D. CDR3 length: 13 amino acids. V was cut by 0 bases and J by 6 bases, with 8 bases left in between. Germline CDR1 and CDR2: LNHNV and YYDKDF (reference sequence). DNA for the CDR3: TGTGCCACCAGCAGAGATACGGGTGCTGAAGCTTTCTTT. It codes for CATSRDTGAEAFF.

This clonotype was recorded many times. This rearrangement joins TRBV7-2 to TRBJ1-1; D remains unclear. Trimming stripped 3 bases from V and 1 base from J, with 3 bases between. Germline loops: CDR1 SGHTA, CDR2 FQGNSA. The CDR3 extends over 12 amino acids. The CDR3 reads CASSFQNTEAFF. As DNA, the CDR3 is TGTGCCAGCAGCTTCCAGAACACTGAAGCTTTCTTT.

This clonotype was detected only a few times. The gene calls are TRBV5-1 and TRBJ1-1, with 8 positions matching TRBD1. The ends lost 1 base at V and 7 bases at J; junction bases unmatched: 9. The CDR3 runs 15 residues. Per germline, CDR1 SGHRS and CDR2 YFSETQ. CDR3 protein: CASSLYRQGLFEAFF. The CDR3 bases are TGCGCCAGCAGCTTGTATCGACAGGGGTTATTTGAAGCTTTCTTT.